Listed below are T cell receptor beta chains from one sample, sequenced in a study of shared clonotypes between healthy human individuals. Generated by immunoSEQ multiplex PCR, the TCRdb table keeps only in-frame clones and is missing some. The top ten hold 0.1% to 0.15% of the sample, which has around 2,000,000 clones, approximately 95% seen once. Sequenced material: naive CD4+ T cells sorted from blood. Receptors were obtained from a man aged 18 to 29 in good health. Both conserved end residues are part of each CDR3. A D gene is named only where the DNA matches it firmly. Not all rows give a size; the values are once, few, many and, for expanded clones, a class.

-,TRBV4-1,TRBD1,TRBJ2-7,TGCGCCAGCAGCCAAAGGGGGACAGGGGGCTACATGTACGAGCAGTACTTC,CASSQRGTGGYMYEQYF
few,TRBV7-7,-,TRBJ2-2,TGTGCTAGCAGCTTAGTCGCGGGAAGTAACACCGGGGAGCTGTTTTTT,CASSLVAGSNTGELFF
-,TRBV5-1,TRBD1,TRBJ2-5,TGCGCCAGCAGCCAGGGACAGGGGGCGTATCACACCCAGTACTTC,CASSQGQGAYHTQYF
-,TRBV28,TRBD1,TRBJ1-6,TGTGCCAGCAGCATAAGGGACAGTGATAATTCACCCCTCCACTTT,CASSIRDSDNSPLHF
-,TRBV30,TRBD2,TRBJ2-1,TGTGCCTCAACCCACCTTAGCGGGTTCTCAACCTACAATGAGCAGTTCTTC,CASTHLSGFSTYNEQFF
-,TRBV5-1,-,TRBJ2-7,TGCGCCAGCAGCCCGAACGGCCTGGCCTACGAGCAGTACTTC,CASSPNGLAYEQYF
-,TRBV11-2,TRBD1,TRBJ2-1,TGTGCCAGCACGACAGGGCCCCCCTTCGAGCAGTTCTTC,CASTTGPPFEQFF
-,TRBV30,TRBD2,TRBJ2-2,TGTGCCTGGAGTGGTCGTAGCGGGAGGGGAGGGGAGCTGTTTTTT,CAWSGRSGRGGELFF
-,TRBV27,-,TRBJ2-5,TGTGCCAGCAGTTTAATGGCCTTAGCTTCGGAGACCCAGTACTTC,CASSLMALASETQYF
-,TRBV5-1,-,TRBJ1-1,TGCGCCAGCAGCTTGGACAGGGAAAACACTGAAGCTTTCTTT,CASSLDRENTEAFF
once,TRBV30,-,TRBJ1-1,TGTGCCTGGAGTAATCAGGGAAGCACTGAAGCTTTCTTT,CAWSNQGSTEAFF
-,TRBV15,-,TRBJ1-5,TGTGCCACCAGCAAAGGGCGTCTTGGTCAGCCCCAGCATTTT,CATSKGRLGQPQHF
-,TRBV12-5,-,TRBJ2-5,TGTGCTAGTGGTTGGGGGATCCCCGTGGGAGAGACCCAGTACTTC,CASGWGIPVGETQYF
-,TRBV7-9,-,TRBJ2-2,TGTGCCAGCAGGCAAAGACAGGTTTACACCGGGGAGCTGTTTTTT,CASRQRQVYTGELFF
once,TRBV7-2,-,TRBJ2-2,TGTGCCAGCAGCTTAGACGGAACCCGAGGCACCGGGGAGCTGTTTTTT,CASSLDGTRGTGELFF
-,TRBV6-5,-,TRBJ1-2,TGTGCCAGCAGTTACTCTACCCAGGGTACGAGAGGCTACACCTTC,CASSYSTQGTRGYTF
-,TRBV11-2,TRBD1,TRBJ1-6,TGTGCCAGCAGCTCAAGCGACACAGGGGTAGGATCACCCCTCCACTTT,CASSSSDTGVGSPLHF
-,TRBV19,TRBD2,TRBJ2-1,TGTGCCAGTAGTATAATGGCTAGCGGGACCTACAATGAGCAGTTCTTC,CASSIMASGTYNEQFF
-,TRBV4-3,-,TRBJ2-3,TGCGCCAGCAGCCAAGATTCTAGCACAGATACGCAGTATTTT,CASSQDSSTDTQYF
-,TRBV6-5,-,TRBJ2-7,TGTGCCAGCAGCCCAAATTGGGCGAACTCCTACGAGCAGTACTTC,CASSPNWANSYEQYF
-,TRBV19,TRBD1,TRBJ2-7,TGTGCCAGTAGTATAGAGACAGGGGGCTACGAGCAGTACTTC,CASSIETGGYEQYF
-,TRBV30,-,TRBJ2-6,TGTGCCTGGGCCTCTGGGGCCAACGTCCTGACTTTC,CAWASGANVLTF
-,TRBV6-5,TRBD1,TRBJ2-7,TGTGCCAGCAGTTACTCCGGGACAGGCTCCTACGAGCAGTACTTC,CASSYSGTGSYEQYF
-,TRBV14,-,TRBJ1-6,TGTGCCAGCAGCCAAGATAACGCATTGCGGACCTCACCCCTCCACTTT,CASSQDNALRTSPLHF
-,TRBV11-2,TRBD1,TRBJ1-3,TGTGCCAGCAGCCCCCGGGCAGGGGGTAGAAACACCATATATTTT,CASSPRAGGRNTIYF
-,TRBV28,TRBD2,TRBJ2-1,TGTGCCAGCAGTTCCGCGTCCAGCGGGGGGGCGGGTGGATCCTACAATGAGCAGTTCTTC,CASSSASSGGAGGSYNEQFF
-,TRBV7-2,-,TRBJ2-7,TGTGCCAGCAGCTTATCGGGAAGCCGGTTTTACTCCTACGAGCAGTACTTC,CASSLSGSRFYSYEQYF
-,TRBV6-1,TRBD1,TRBJ2-7,TGTGCCAGCAGTGAGGCCGGGACAGGGACCTACGAGCAGTACTTC,CASSEAGTGTYEQYF
-,TRBV5-6,TRBD1,TRBJ2-4,TGTGCCAGCACTGCAGGGGGCGCGAACATTCAGTACTTC,CASTAGGANIQYF
-,TRBV11-2,TRBD1,TRBJ2-1,TGTGCCAGCAGCCAAACCCGGGACAGGAGCTACAATGAGCAGTTCTTC,CASSQTRDRSYNEQFF
-,TRBV18,-,TRBJ2-2,TGTGCCAGCTCACAGGTGACAGGATACACCGGGGAGCTGTTTTTT,CASSQVTGYTGELFF
few,TRBV7-9,-,TRBJ2-2,TGTGCCAGCAGCTTACAAACAGGGAACACCGGGGAGCTGTTTTTT,CASSLQTGNTGELFF
-,TRBV5-4,TRBD2,TRBJ2-3,TGTGCCAGCAGCCCTCAAAGCGGGGGGGCGGATACGCAGTATTTT,CASSPQSGGADTQYF
-,TRBV6-5,-,TRBJ1-2,TGTGCCAGCAGTTACGGGGCTGTAGACAACTATGGCTACACCTTC,CASSYGAVDNYGYTF
-,TRBV6-5,TRBD2,TRBJ2-7,TGTGCCAGCAGTTACTCGAGGGCTAGCGGGATCAACGAGCAGTACTTC,CASSYSRASGINEQYF
-,TRBV5-1,-,TRBJ1-2,TGCGCCAGCAGCCTATCGACCCTCGCGGGAGGCTACACCTTC,CASSLSTLAGGYTF
-,TRBV25-1,-,TRBJ1-6,TGTGCCAGCAGAGCAGACCTAGCGGGTAATTCACCCCTCCACTTT,CASRADLAGNSPLHF
-,TRBV5-1,-,TRBJ2-1,TGCGCCAGCAGCTTGGACAGCCGTGAGCAGTTCTTC,CASSLDSREQFF
once,TRBV30,-,TRBJ2-7,TGTGCCTGGAGTGTACGCGCGGAGCAGTACTTC,CAWSVRAEQYF
-,TRBV5-8,-,TRBJ2-5,TGTGCCAGCAGCTTTGTCCAGCCGCAAGAGACCCAGTACTTC,CASSFVQPQETQYF
-,TRBV7-9,-,TRBJ1-1,TGTGCCAGCAGCTTGAACCCCACCAGGGAGAACACTGAAGCTTTCTTT,CASSLNPTRENTEAFF
-,TRBV5-1,-,TRBJ1-1,TGCGCCAGCAGCTTGGAACGGACAGCGGAAGCTTTCTTT,CASSLERTAEAFF
-,TRBV6-1,-,TRBJ2-5,TGTGCCAGCAGTGTAACGAGCCAAGAGACCCAGTACTTC,CASSVTSQETQYF
-,TRBV5-6,-,TRBJ2-2,TGTGCCAGCAGCCCGCCGCCGGCCGGGGAGCTGTTTTTT,CASSPPPAGELFF
-,TRBV27,-,TRBJ1-6,TGTGCCAGCAGTTTACAGGGGTCGAATAATTCACCCCTCCACTTT,CASSLQGSNNSPLHF
-,TRBV6-6,-,TRBJ2-3,TGTGCCAGCAGTCCACAAGGGGGGACCACAGATACGCAGTATTTT,CASSPQGGTTDTQYF
-,TRBV5-1,TRBD1,TRBJ1-6,TGCGCCAGCAGCATAGGACAGGGTAATTCACCCCTCCACTTT,CASSIGQGNSPLHF
-,TRBV5-5,-,TRBJ1-2,TGTGCCAGCAGCTCGCCAGTGAACTATGGCTACACCTTC,CASSSPVNYGYTF
-,TRBV30,TRBD1,TRBJ2-7,TGTGCCTGGAGTTTGGGACAGGGCCACGAGCAGTACTTC,CAWSLGQGHEQYF
-,TRBV7-9,-,TRBJ2-2,TGTGCCAGCAGCTTAATATCGACCGGGGAGCTGTTTTTT,CASSLISTGELFF
-,TRBV7-3,-,TRBJ2-1,TGTGCCAGCAGTCTCGGGGAATCGTCCTACAATGAGCAGTTCTTC,CASSLGESSYNEQFF
-,TRBV7-9,-,TRBJ2-5,TGTGCCAGCAGCTTCGGGGGAGGAGAGACCCAGTACTTC,CASSFGGGETQYF